This T cell receptor (beta chain) was identified during a study of blood T cell repertoires in COVID-19. The overall study: Samples representing acute and convalescent COVID-19 were sourced from the United States, Italy and Spain. T cells, B-cell-depleted T cells, or PBMCs supplied cDNA or gDNA.

In the study's own analysis: Quantification of nucleated cells was approximated via reference gene primer amplification. Profiling relied on immunoSEQ multiplex PCR, and the TCRdb table lists in-frame clones only, not all of them. The DNA was the basis for D and trimming; V, J and clone size are from that table. Among under 200,000 clones listed, over 65% were seen once. This CDR3 comprises 15 residues. V lost 4 bases, J lost 2 bases, and 12 bases lay in between. In germline, CDR1 is SEHNR, CDR2 FQNEAQ (reference sequence). V and J are TRBV7-9 and TRBJ1-3; tentatively, D is TRBD1 (5 bases). The receptor's source is a woman over 75 with acute or convalescent COVID-19. Sequencing input: peripheral blood. The CDR3 here is CASSSWRGTGNTIYF. CDR3 in DNA: TGTGCCAGCAGCTCATGGAGGGGAACTGGAAACACCATATATTTT.